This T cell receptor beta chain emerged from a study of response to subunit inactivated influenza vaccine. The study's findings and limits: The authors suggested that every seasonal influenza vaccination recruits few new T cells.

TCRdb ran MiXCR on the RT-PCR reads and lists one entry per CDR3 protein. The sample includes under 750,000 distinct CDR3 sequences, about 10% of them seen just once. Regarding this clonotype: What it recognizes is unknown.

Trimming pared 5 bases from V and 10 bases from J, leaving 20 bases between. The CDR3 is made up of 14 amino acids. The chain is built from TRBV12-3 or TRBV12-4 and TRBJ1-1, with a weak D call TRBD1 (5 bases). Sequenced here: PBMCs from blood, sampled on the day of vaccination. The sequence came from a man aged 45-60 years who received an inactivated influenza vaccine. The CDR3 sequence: CASSLPPQAQGAFF. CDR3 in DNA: TGTGCCAGCAGTCTCCCCCCACAGGCTCAAGGAGCTTTCTTT.